A selection of T cell receptor beta chains follows, all from one sample in a study of molecular identifiers for immune sequencing clone quantification. MiXCR, applied by TCRdb to the PCR reads, yields one record per CDR3 protein. The table includes about 100,000 distinct CDR3 sequences, 30% to 45% detected once. The material sequenced was naive CD8+ T cells from blood, with Jurkat cell RNA spiked in. These receptors were collected from a human donor in good health. Some libraries in this study had Jurkat cell RNA spiked in. Both conserved end residues are part of each CDR3. Fields, in order: J gene, D gene, clone size, V gene, CDR3 DNA, CDR3 protein. D genes are given only for firm matches. Clone sizes are given selectively: once, few, many, or a class where the clone is expanded.

j_gene: TRBJ2-1
d_gene: TRBD1
abundance: NA
v_gene: TRBV9
CDR3nt: TGTGCCAGCAGCGTCCACAGGGGTGCAGGTGAGCAGTTCTTC
CDR3aa: CASSVHRGAGEQFF

j_gene: TRBJ1-2
d_gene: NA
abundance: NA
v_gene: TRBV5-4
CDR3nt: TGTGCCAGCAGAACGATACCAGGAATAGGAATAGACTATGGCTACACCTTC
CDR3aa: CASRTIPGIGIDYGYTF

j_gene: TRBJ1-5
d_gene: TRBD1
abundance: NA
v_gene: TRBV2
CDR3nt: TGTGCCAGCCAGGGGGTAAACCAGCCCCGGCATTTT
CDR3aa: CASQGVNQPRHF

j_gene: TRBJ2-1
d_gene: NA
abundance: NA
v_gene: TRBV7-9
CDR3nt: TGTGCCAGCATCCCTGCCGGGGACAATGAGCAGTTCTTC
CDR3aa: CASIPAGDNEQFF

j_gene: TRBJ2-7
d_gene: TRBD2
abundance: many
v_gene: TRBV29-1
CDR3nt: TGCAGCGTTGAACCCGGGACTAGCGGTACAGGCTACGAGCAGTACTTC
CDR3aa: CSVEPGTSGTGYEQYF

j_gene: TRBJ2-7
d_gene: NA
abundance: NA
v_gene: TRBV11-2
CDR3nt: TGTGCCATCAGCTTGGGTGGGGTAACCTACGAGCAGTACTTC
CDR3aa: CAISLGGVTYEQYF

j_gene: TRBJ2-7
d_gene: NA
abundance: many
v_gene: TRBV2
CDR3nt: TGTGCCAGCAGGGGGCCCCCGGTTTACTTC
CDR3aa: CASRGPPVYF

j_gene: TRBJ1-1
d_gene: NA
abundance: few
v_gene: TRBV27
CDR3nt: TGTGCCAGCAGTGACATGAACACTGAAGCTTTCTTT
CDR3aa: CASSDMNTEAFF

j_gene: TRBJ2-1
d_gene: NA
abundance: NA
v_gene: TRBV9
CDR3nt: TGTGCCAGCAGCGTAGACGGTAGCGAGTACAATGAGCAGTTCTTC
CDR3aa: CASSVDGSEYNEQFF

j_gene: TRBJ2-7
d_gene: TRBD2
abundance: few
v_gene: TRBV7-8
CDR3nt: TGTGCCAGCAGCTTACCGAGCGGGAGCTCCTACGAGCAGTACTTC
CDR3aa: CASSLPSGSSYEQYF

j_gene: TRBJ2-7
d_gene: TRBD2
abundance: many
v_gene: TRBV14
CDR3nt: TGTGCCAGCAGCCAAGATTTTAGAGGGACTAGTGGCCTGGAGCAGTACTTC
CDR3aa: CASSQDFRGTSGLEQYF

j_gene: TRBJ2-3
d_gene: TRBD2
abundance: few
v_gene: TRBV4-1
CDR3nt: TGCGCCAGCAGCCAAGAACTAGCGGCTAGCACAGATACGCAGTATTTT
CDR3aa: CASSQELAASTDTQYF

j_gene: TRBJ1-3
d_gene: NA
abundance: once
v_gene: TRBV10-3
CDR3nt: TGTGCCATCGATTCACCGGGACGATCAAACGCCATATATTTT
CDR3aa: CAIDSPGRSNAIYF

j_gene: TRBJ1-1
d_gene: NA
abundance: few
v_gene: TRBV11-2
CDR3nt: TGTGCCAGCAGCTTTTGGGATGGGGACACTGAAGCTTTCTTT
CDR3aa: CASSFWDGDTEAFF

j_gene: TRBJ1-1
d_gene: NA
abundance: NA
v_gene: TRBV7-2
CDR3nt: TGTGCCAGCAGCCCGATAGAGGCTCGACTGAGACAGGCGTCTATGAACACTGAAGCTTTCTTT
CDR3aa: CASSPIEARLRQASMNTEAFF

j_gene: TRBJ2-5
d_gene: TRBD2
abundance: NA
v_gene: TRBV28
CDR3nt: TGTGCCAGCAGTTCTCCTCAGCGGGAGGGTACATATCGGGAGACCCAGTACTTC
CDR3aa: CASSSPQREGTYRETQYF

j_gene: TRBJ2-3
d_gene: NA
abundance: NA
v_gene: TRBV9
CDR3nt: TGTGCCAGCAGCGTATCCCTACAGGGTTTAGGTTTTGCAGATACGCTGTATTTT
CDR3aa: CASSVSLQGLGFADTLYF

j_gene: TRBJ2-5
d_gene: NA
abundance: few
v_gene: TRBV28
CDR3nt: TGTGCCAGCAGTTACGAGGGGTGGGGGGAGACCCAGTACTTC
CDR3aa: CASSYEGWGETQYF

j_gene: TRBJ1-5
d_gene: TRBD1
abundance: many
v_gene: TRBV28
CDR3nt: TGTGCCAGCAGTTTACGACAGGGCGGCAATCAGCCCCAGCATTTT
CDR3aa: CASSLRQGGNQPQHF

j_gene: TRBJ2-7
d_gene: NA
abundance: few
v_gene: TRBV28
CDR3nt: TGTGCCAGCAGTTTAAACTACTCCTACGAGCAGTACTTC
CDR3aa: CASSLNYSYEQYF

j_gene: TRBJ2-3
d_gene: TRBD2
abundance: few
v_gene: TRBV12-5
CDR3nt: TGTGCTAGTGGTTTGTCTCTAGCGGGGAACACAGATACGCAGTATTTT
CDR3aa: CASGLSLAGNTDTQYF

j_gene: TRBJ2-7
d_gene: TRBD2
abundance: NA
v_gene: TRBV27
CDR3nt: TGTGCCAGCAGTCCTCTAGCGGGAGTGTCCCACGAGCAGTACTTC
CDR3aa: CASSPLAGVSHEQYF

j_gene: TRBJ1-3
d_gene: NA
abundance: NA
v_gene: TRBV27
CDR3nt: TGTGCCAGCAGTTTAGACGCGAGCTCTGGAAACTCCATATATTTT
CDR3aa: CASSLDASSGNSIYF

j_gene: TRBJ2-4
d_gene: TRBD2
abundance: many
v_gene: TRBV28
CDR3nt: TGTGCCAGCGCAAGCGGGGTAGCCAAAAACATTCAGTACTTC
CDR3aa: CASASGVAKNIQYF

j_gene: TRBJ1-3
d_gene: NA
abundance: NA
v_gene: TRBV4-3
CDR3nt: TGCGCCAGCAGCCAAGATAAGTACAGCTCTGGAAACACCATATATTTT
CDR3aa: CASSQDKYSSGNTIYF

j_gene: TRBJ2-3
d_gene: NA
abundance: many
v_gene: TRBV29-1
CDR3nt: TGCAGCGTAGGTAGGGCGGCTAGCACAGATACGCAGTATTTT
CDR3aa: CSVGRAASTDTQYF

j_gene: TRBJ2-1
d_gene: NA
abundance: NA
v_gene: TRBV7-9
CDR3nt: TGTGCCAGCAGCCCACCAGGAAAGGGCGATAAGTCTGGAGGGCAGTTCTTC
CDR3aa: CASSPPGKGDKSGGQFF

j_gene: TRBJ2-2
d_gene: NA
abundance: NA
v_gene: TRBV6-2/TRBV6-3
CDR3nt: TGTGCCAGCAGTTACGCCGGGAGAGCTACCGGGGAGCTGTTTTTT
CDR3aa: CASSYAGRATGELFF

j_gene: TRBJ1-1
d_gene: NA
abundance: NA
v_gene: TRBV12-3/TRBV12-4
CDR3nt: TGTGCCAGCACCAAGACAGGTAGACACTTTAGCTCTGAAGCTTTCTTT
CDR3aa: CASTKTGRHFSSEAFF

j_gene: TRBJ2-5
d_gene: NA
abundance: few
v_gene: TRBV5-4
CDR3nt: TGTGCCAGCAGAACCGACTCGGCTAAAGAGTACTTC
CDR3aa: CASRTDSAKEYF